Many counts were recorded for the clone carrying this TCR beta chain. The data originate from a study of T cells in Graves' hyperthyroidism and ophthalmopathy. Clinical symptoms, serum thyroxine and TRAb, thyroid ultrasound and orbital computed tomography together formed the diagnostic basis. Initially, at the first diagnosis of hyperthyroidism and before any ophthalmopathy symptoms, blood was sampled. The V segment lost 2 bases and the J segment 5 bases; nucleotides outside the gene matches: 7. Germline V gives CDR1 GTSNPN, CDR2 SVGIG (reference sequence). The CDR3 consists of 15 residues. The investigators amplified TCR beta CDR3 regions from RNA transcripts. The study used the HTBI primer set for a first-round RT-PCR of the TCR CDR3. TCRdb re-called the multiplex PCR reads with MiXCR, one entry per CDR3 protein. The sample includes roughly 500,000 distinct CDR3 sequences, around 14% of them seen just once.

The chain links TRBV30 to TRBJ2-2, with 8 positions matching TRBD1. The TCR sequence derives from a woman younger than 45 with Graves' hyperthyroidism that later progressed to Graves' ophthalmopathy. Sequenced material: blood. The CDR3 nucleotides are TGTGCCTGGAGTCACCGGACAGGGTGGACCGGGGAGCTGTTTTTT. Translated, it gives CAWSHRTGWTGELFF.